The present TCR beta chain was sequenced within a study of identical twins. Only healthy Caucasians were included as donors. Whole-study findings and limits: Abundant cord blood beta clonotypes carried fewer insertions; memory repertoires showed none. The conclusions drew on cross-sectional statistical analysis instead of tracking the same donors.

Regarding this clonotype: What it binds is unknown.

This CDR3 comprises 14 residues. Trimming took off 5 bases at V and 3 bases at J, with 12 bases between the two ends. Germline-derived CDR1 and CDR2 are SGHDT and YYEEEE. A template switching step contributed a universal primer site, while unique molecular identifiers were present in the cDNA. TCRdb re-derived calls from the 5' RACE reads in MiXCR, one entry per CDR3 protein. The sample includes about 340,000 distinct CDR3 sequences, approximately 8.8% seen only once; the top ten take 8% to 10%. The receptor comes from a woman between 45 and 65 years old in good health. The sequenced material came from naive T cells sorted from blood. The chain couples TRBV5-6 to TRBJ2-1; maybe TRBD2 (5 bases). CDR3 loop: CASSWKAVYNEQFF. The CDR3 nucleotides read TGTGCCAGCAGTTGGAAAGCGGTCTACAATGAGCAGTTCTTC. Full variable domain (missing parts from reference TRBV5-6 and TRBJ2-1): DAGVTQSPTHLIKTRGQQVTLRCSPKSGHDTVSWYQQALGQGPQFIFQYYEEEERQRGNFPDRFSGHQFPNYSSELNVNALLLGDSALYLCASSWKAVYNEQFFGPGTRLTVL.